One sample yielded the 7 T cell receptor beta chains listed below, sequenced in a study of early T cells in non-severe SARS-CoV-2 infection. TCRdb reprocessed the 5' RACE reads via MiXCR and lists one record per CDR3 protein. Counted here are around 78,000 distinct CDR3 sequences, over 13% occurring once; the ten biggest clones make up roughly 3.1%. Sequenced: whole blood. Receptor source: an adult who was a healthcare worker with PCR-confirmed SARS-CoV-2 infection or an uninfected control (not recorded which).

This chain joins TRBV18 and TRBJ2-1; possibly TRBD2 for D (5 bases). The V and J ends lost 1 base and 15 bases respectively, with 19 bases between them. The V gene's germline CDR1 is KGHSH and CDR2 LQKENI. The CDR3 extends over 14 amino acids. Here the CDR3 DNA reads TGTGCCAGCTCACCACAAGGACCGGGGTTAGCTTGGTTCTTC. Amino acid sequence: CASSPQGPGLAWFF.

The V gene is TRBV29-1, the J gene TRBJ2-7; D may be TRBD1 (6 bases). Germline values: CDR1 SQVTM, CDR2 ANQGSEA. CDR3 size: 14 residues. V gave up 1 base and J gave up 4 bases, with 14 bases separating them. The CDR3 region is CSVEGQGNSYEQYF. CDR3 coding DNA: TGCAGCGTTGAAGGTCAGGGGAATAGTTACGAGCAGTACTTC.

This clonotype came up many times. The V and J genes are TRBV29-1 and TRBJ2-1; TRBD2 matches at 7 bases. CDR1 and CDR2 (germline): SQVTM, ANQGSEA. V gave up 8 bases and J gave up 8 bases; unmatched junction bases: 6. This CDR3 contains 11 residues. As DNA, the CDR3 is TGCAGCACCGGGGACTATGATGAGCAGTTCTTC. Its translation: CSTGDYDEQFF.

This clonotype was counted a few times. This chain connects TRBV7-3 to TRBJ2-3, with 8 bases that match TRBD1. The V and J ends lost 1 base and 3 bases, in that order; junction bases with no gene match: 9. Germline CDR1 and CDR2: SGHTA and FQGTGA. There are 17 residues in the CDR3. CDR3 sequence reads: CASSLRGTGGWTDTQYF. The CDR3 DNA sequence: TGTGCCAGCAGCTTAAGGGGGACAGGAGGTTGGACAGATACGCAGTATTTT.

This clonotype has a count of ten or more. This sequence joins TRBV6-6 and TRBJ2-7, with D possibly being TRBD2 (6 bases). The CDR3 is made up of 17 amino acids. Germline assignment: CDR1 MNHNY and CDR2 SVGAGI (reference sequence). Trimming took off 2 bases at V and 0 bases at J, with 17 bases between the two ends. The CDR3 bases are TGTGCCAGCAGTTACCGCGGGACGGTTAGAAGCTCCTACGAGCAGTACTTC. Protein sequence: CASSYRGTVRSSYEQYF.

The chain uses TRBV3-1 and TRBJ2-1; 11 nucleotides line up with TRBD2. The V and J ends lost 1 base and 4 bases, in that order; junction bases with no gene match: 9. The CDR3 length is 18 residues. From germline, CDR1 is LGHDT and CDR2 YNNKEL (reference sequence). The CDR3 reads CASSQVGLAGGLYNEQFF. CDR3 in DNA: TGTGCCAGCAGCCAAGTTGGTCTAGCGGGAGGCCTATACAATGAGCAGTTCTTC.

This clonotype came up once. A much larger clone lies a single base off, so this may be a read error. The chain recombines TRBV20-1 with TRBJ2-5; D might be TRBD2 (6 bases). Germline-derived CDR1 and CDR2 are DFQATT and SNEGSKA (reference sequence). V was pared by 1 base and J by 2 bases, with 26 bases between. CDR3 size: 19 residues. This chain's CDR3 is CSARVGIGGLTGAQETQYF. Written as DNA, the CDR3 is TGCAGTGCTAGAGTTGGGATAGGCGGGCTAACGGGAGCTCAAGAGACCCAGTACTTC.